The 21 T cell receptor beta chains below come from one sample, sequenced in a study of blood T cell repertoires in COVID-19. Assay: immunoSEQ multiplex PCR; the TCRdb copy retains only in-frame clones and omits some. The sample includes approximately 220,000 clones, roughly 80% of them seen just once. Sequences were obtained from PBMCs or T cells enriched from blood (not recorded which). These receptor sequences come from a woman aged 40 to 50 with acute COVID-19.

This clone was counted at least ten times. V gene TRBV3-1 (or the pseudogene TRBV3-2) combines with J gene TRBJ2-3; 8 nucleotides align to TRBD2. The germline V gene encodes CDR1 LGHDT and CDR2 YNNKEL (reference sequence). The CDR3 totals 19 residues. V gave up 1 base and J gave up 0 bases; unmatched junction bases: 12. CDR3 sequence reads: CASSQGWVGSGTSTDTQYF. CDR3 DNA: TGTGCCAGCAGCCAAGGTTGGGTGGGTAGCGGGACTAGCACAGATACGCAGTATTTT.

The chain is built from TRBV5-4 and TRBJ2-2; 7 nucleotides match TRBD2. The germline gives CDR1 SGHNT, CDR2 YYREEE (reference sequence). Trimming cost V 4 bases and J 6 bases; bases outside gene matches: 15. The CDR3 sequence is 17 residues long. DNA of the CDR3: TGTGCCAGCAGCCCCCCGACGGGGGGAGGTAATCCCGGGGAGCTGTTTTTT. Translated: CASSPPTGGGNPGELFF.

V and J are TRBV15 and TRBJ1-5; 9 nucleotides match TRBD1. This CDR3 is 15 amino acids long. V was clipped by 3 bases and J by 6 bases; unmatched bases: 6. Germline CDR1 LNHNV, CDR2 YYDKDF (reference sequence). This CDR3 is CATSSYDRGGQPQHF. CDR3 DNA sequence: TGTGCCACCAGCAGTTACGACAGGGGGGGTCAGCCCCAGCATTTT.

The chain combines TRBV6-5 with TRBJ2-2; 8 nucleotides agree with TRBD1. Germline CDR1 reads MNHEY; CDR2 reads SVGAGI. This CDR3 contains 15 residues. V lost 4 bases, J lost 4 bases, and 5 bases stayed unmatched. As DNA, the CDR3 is TGTGCCAGCAGTTTAGGACAGGGTCCCACCGGGGAGCTGTTTTTT. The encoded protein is CASSLGQGPTGELFF.

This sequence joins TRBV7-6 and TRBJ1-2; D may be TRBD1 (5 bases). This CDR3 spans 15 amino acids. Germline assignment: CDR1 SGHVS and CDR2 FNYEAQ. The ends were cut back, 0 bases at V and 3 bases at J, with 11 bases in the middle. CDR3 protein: CASSLAEGPDYGYTF. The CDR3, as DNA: TGTGCCAGCAGCTTAGCGGAGGGGCCCGACTATGGCTACACCTTC.

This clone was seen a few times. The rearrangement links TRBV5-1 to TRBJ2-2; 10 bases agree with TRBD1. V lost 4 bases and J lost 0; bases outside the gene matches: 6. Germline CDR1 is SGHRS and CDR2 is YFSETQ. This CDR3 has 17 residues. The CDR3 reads CASSLHGQGANTGELFF. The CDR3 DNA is TGCGCCAGCAGCCTCCACGGACAGGGGGCGAACACCGGGGAGCTGTTTTTT.

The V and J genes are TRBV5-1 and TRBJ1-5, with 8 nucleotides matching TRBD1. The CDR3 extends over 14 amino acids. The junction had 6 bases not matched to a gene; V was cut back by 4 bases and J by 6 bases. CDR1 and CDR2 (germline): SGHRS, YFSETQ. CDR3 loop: CASSTGQGGQPQHF. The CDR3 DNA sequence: TGCGCCAGCAGCACAGGACAGGGAGGTCAGCCCCAGCATTTT.

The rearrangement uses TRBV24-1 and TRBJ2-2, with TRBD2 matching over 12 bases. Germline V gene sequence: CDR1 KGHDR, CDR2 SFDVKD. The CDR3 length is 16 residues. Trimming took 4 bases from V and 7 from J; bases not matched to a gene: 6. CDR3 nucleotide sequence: TGTGCCACCAGTGACCCGACTAGCGGGGGCGTCGGGGAGCTGTTTTTT. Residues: CATSDPTSGGVGELFF.

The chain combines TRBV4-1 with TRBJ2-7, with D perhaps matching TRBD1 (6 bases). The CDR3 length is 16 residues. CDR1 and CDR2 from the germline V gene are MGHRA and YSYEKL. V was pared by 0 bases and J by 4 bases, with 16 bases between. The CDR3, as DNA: TGCGCCAGCAGCCAAGATTTGGGACACTCGGGGTACGAGCAGTACTTC. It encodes CASSQDLGHSGYEQYF.

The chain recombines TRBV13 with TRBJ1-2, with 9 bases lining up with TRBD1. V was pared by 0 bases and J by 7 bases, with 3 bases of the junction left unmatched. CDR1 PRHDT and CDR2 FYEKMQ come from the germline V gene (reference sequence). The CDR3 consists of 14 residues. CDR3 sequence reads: CASSLGGTGSGYTF. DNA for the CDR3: TGTGCCAGCAGCTTAGGCGGGACAGGGTCTGGCTACACCTTC.

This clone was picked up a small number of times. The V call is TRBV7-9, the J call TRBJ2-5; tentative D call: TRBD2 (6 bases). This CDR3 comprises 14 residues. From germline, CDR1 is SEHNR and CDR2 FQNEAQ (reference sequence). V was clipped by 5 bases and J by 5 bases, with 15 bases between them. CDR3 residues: CASSPGSAGETQYF. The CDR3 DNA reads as TGTGCCAGCAGCCCGGGTTCTGCGGGGGAGACCCAGTACTTC.

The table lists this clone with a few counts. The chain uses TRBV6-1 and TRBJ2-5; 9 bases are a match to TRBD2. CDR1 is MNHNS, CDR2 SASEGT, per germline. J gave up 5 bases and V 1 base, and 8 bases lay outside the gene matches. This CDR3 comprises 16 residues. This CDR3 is CASSEGGGRALETQYF. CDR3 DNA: TGTGCCAGCAGTGAAGGAGGCGGGAGGGCCCTGGAGACCCAGTACTTC.

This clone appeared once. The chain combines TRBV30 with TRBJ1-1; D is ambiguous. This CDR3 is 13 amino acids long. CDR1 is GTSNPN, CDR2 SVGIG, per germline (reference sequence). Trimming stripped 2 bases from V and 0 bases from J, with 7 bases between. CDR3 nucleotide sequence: TGTGCCTGGAGTCTTGACTTGAACACTGAAGCTTTCTTT. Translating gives CAWSLDLNTEAFF.

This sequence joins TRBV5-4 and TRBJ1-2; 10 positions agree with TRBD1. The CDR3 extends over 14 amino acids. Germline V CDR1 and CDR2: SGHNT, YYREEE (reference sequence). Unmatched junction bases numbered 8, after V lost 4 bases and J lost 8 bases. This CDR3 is CASSALTGGKGYTF. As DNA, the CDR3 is TGTGCCAGCAGCGCCCTGACAGGGGGCAAAGGCTACACCTTC.

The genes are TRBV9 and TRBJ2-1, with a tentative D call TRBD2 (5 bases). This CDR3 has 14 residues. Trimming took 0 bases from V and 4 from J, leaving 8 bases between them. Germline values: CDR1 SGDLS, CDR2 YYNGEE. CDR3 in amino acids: CASSVDAGYNEQFF. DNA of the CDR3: TGTGCCAGCAGCGTAGATGCGGGTTACAATGAGCAGTTCTTC.

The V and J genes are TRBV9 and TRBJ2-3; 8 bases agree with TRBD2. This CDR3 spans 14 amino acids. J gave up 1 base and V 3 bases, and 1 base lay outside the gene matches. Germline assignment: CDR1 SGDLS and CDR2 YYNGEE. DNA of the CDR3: TGTGCCAGCAGCGCGCGGGGGGGCACAGATACGCAGTATTTT. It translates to CASSARGGTDTQYF.

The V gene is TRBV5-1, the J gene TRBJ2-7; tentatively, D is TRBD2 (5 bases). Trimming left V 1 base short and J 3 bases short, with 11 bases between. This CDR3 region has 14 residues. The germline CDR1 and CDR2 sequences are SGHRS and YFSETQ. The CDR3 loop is CASSLREKRYEQYF. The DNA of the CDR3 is TGCGCCAGCAGCTTGCGGGAAAAGCGCTACGAGCAGTACTTC.

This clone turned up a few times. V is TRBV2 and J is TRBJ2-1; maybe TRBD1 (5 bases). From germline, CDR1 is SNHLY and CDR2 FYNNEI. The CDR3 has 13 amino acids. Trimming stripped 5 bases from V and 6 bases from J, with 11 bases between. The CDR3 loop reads CASSLGRANEQFF. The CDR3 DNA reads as TGTGCCAGCAGTTTAGGCAGGGCCAATGAGCAGTTCTTC.

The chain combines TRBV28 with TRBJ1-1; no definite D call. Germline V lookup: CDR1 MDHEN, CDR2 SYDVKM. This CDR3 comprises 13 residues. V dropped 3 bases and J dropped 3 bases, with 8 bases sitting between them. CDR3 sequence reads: CASSFEVDTEAFF. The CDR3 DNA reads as TGTGCCAGCAGTTTTGAGGTGGACACTGAAGCTTTCTTT. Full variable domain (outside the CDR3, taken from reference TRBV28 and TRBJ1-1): DVKVTQSSRYLVKRTGEKVFLECVQDMDHENMFWYRQDPGLGLRLIYFSYDVKMKEKGDIPEGYSVSREKKERFSLILESASTNQTSMYLCASSFEVDTEAFFGQGTRLTVV.

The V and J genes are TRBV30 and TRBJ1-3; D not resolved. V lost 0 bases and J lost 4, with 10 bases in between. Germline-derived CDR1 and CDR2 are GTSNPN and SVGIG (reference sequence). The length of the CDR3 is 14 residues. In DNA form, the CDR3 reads TGTGCCTGGAGTGTACGAGGGAACGGAAACACCATATATTTT. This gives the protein CAWSVRGNGNTIYF.

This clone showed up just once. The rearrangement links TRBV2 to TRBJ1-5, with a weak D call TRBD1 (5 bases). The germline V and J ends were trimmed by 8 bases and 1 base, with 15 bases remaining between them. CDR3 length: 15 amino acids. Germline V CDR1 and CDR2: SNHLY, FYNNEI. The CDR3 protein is CASHQGLRSNQPQHF. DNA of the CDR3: TGTGCCAGCCACCAGGGACTGCGAAGCAATCAGCCCCAGCATTTT.